The 27 T cell receptor beta chains given below trace back to one sample, sequenced in a study of blood T cell repertoires in COVID-19. Produced via immunoSEQ multiplex PCR; TCRdb's table is partial and in-frame only. The data contain 35,000 to 50,000 clones, approximately 85% of them seen just once; the ten biggest clones take up about 12%. The sequencing sample was made of peripheral blood. These receptors came from a human donor in a cohort sampled during active COVID-19.

The rearrangement links TRBV3-1 (or the pseudogene TRBV3-2) to TRBJ1-2; D is unclear. Germline V gene data show CDR1 as LGHDT and CDR2 as YNNKEL (reference sequence). The CDR3 is 16 residues long. Trimming left V 2 bases short and J 2 bases short, with 15 bases between. The CDR3 loop reads CASSQTSGRANYGYTF. DNA for the CDR3: TGTGCCAGCAGCCAAACTAGCGGGAGAGCCAACTATGGCTACACCTTC.

The chain carries TRBV18 and TRBJ2-7, with D perhaps TRBD2 (6 bases). CDR3 length equals 14 residues. V lost 6 bases and J lost 5, with 17 bases in between. The germline CDR1 and CDR2 sequences are KGHSH and LQKENI. For the CDR3, the DNA is TGTGCCAGCTCCCCCCAGCGACTAGGCGACGAGCAGTACTTC. Its protein product is CASSPQRLGDEQYF.

The rearrangement uses TRBV7-9 and TRBJ2-4; D not certain. Germline CDR1 is SEHNR and CDR2 is FQNEAQ (reference sequence). CDR3 length: 13 amino acids. The ends were cut back, 7 bases at V and 9 bases at J, with 16 bases in the middle. CDR3 nucleotides: TGTGCCAGCACCGTTAGCTCCGGAGCCATTCAGTACTTC. Its protein product is CASTVSSGAIQYF.

This clone has only one observation. This chain joins TRBV9 and TRBJ1-2; D may be TRBD1 (6 bases). Trimming cost V 0 bases and J 4 bases, with 10 bases left between them. Per the germline V gene, CDR1 is SGDLS and CDR2 is YYNGEE. This CDR3 region has 14 residues. CDR3 sequence (DNA): TGTGCCAGCAGCGTAGACGGGACATCCTATGGCTACACCTTC. This gives the protein CASSVDGTSYGYTF.

The rearrangement uses TRBV4-1 and TRBJ1-1, with TRBD1 as a possible D gene (6 bases). The V end lost 0 bases, the J end lost 8 bases, and 19 bases lay between the germline ends. The germline CDR1 and CDR2 sequences are MGHRA and YSYEKL. The CDR3 is 16 amino acids. CDR3 loop: CASSQEYPGVLLEAFF. The CDR3 DNA reads TGCGCCAGCAGCCAAGAGTACCCAGGGGTCCTTTTAGAAGCTTTCTTT.

The V gene is TRBV7-9, the J gene TRBJ1-3, with D perhaps matching TRBD1 (6 bases). The CDR3 spans 17 residues. Looked up from germline, CDR1 is SEHNR and CDR2 is FQNEAQ (reference sequence). V dropped 2 bases and J dropped 0 bases, with 14 bases sitting between them. DNA of the CDR3: TGTGCCAGCAGCTTACAAGACAGGATCTACTCTGGAAACACCATATATTTT. Its protein is CASSLQDRIYSGNTIYF.

This clone was found once. The rearrangement joins TRBV7-9 to TRBJ2-1, with 10 bases fitting TRBD1. This CDR3 has 14 amino acids. Per the germline V gene, CDR1 is SEHNR and CDR2 is FQNEAQ (reference sequence). J lost 4 bases, V lost 8 bases, and 5 bases had no gene match. CDR3 sequence: CASLEDRGYNEQFF. Here the CDR3 DNA reads TGTGCCAGCCTCGAGGACAGGGGGTACAATGAGCAGTTCTTC.

The chain carries TRBV18 and TRBJ2-5; TRBD1 agrees at 8 bases. CDR3 length: 15 amino acids. V lost 3 bases, J lost 1 base, and 4 bases stayed unmatched. Germline-derived CDR1 and CDR2 are KGHSH and LQKENI. The CDR3 sequence is CASSPQTGAQETQYF. DNA of the CDR3: TGTGCCAGCTCACCGCAGACAGGGGCCCAAGAGACCCAGTACTTC.

A few counts support this clone. This chain uses TRBV28 with TRBJ1-3; D unresolved. This CDR3 has 13 amino acids. The germline V gene encodes CDR1 MDHEN and CDR2 SYDVKM. The germline V and J ends were trimmed by 7 bases and 4 bases, with 11 bases remaining between them. As DNA, the CDR3 is TGTGCCAGCAATTCAGTAACGGGAAACACCATATATTTT. This sequence encodes CASNSVTGNTIYF.

This clone has more than one count but fewer than ten. The chain recombines TRBV5-1 with TRBJ2-7; 7 nucleotides line up with TRBD1. The germline gives CDR1 SGHRS, CDR2 YFSETQ. This CDR3 comprises 15 residues. With V trimmed by 1 base and J by 0 bases, 4 bases remained unmatched. The CDR3 here is CASSLHRDSSYEQYF. The DNA for the CDR3 is TGCGCCAGCAGCTTGCACCGGGACAGCTCCTACGAGCAGTACTTC.

The rearrangement links TRBV5-1 to TRBJ2-7; TRBD2 agrees at 7 bases. Germline trimming cut 3 bases from V and 0 bases from J; bases unmatched to any gene: 6. Germline lookup yields CDR1 SGHRS and CDR2 YFSETQ. CDR3 length equals 15 residues. The DNA of the CDR3 is TGCGCCAGCAGCTCAAGCGGGGAAAGCTCCTACGAGCAGTACTTC. Translating it yields CASSSSGESSYEQYF.

The chain is built from TRBV11-2 and TRBJ2-5, with D perhaps TRBD2 (7 bases). V gave up 8 bases and J gave up 3 bases, with 22 bases separating them. The germline gives CDR1 SGHAT, CDR2 FQNNGV. The CDR3 has 16 residues. CDR3 in DNA: TGTGCCAGCGGTTCCTACCGGGGGGCATTAGAAGAGACCCAGTACTTC. Protein: CASGSYRGALEETQYF.

The chain recombines TRBV30 with TRBJ1-1; 7 positions match TRBD1. The CDR3 runs 13 residues. With 2 bases clipped from V and 11 bases from J, the junction kept 11 bases outside the gene matches. Germline V gene sequence: CDR1 GTSNPN, CDR2 SVGIG (reference sequence). This chain's CDR3 is CAWSSGTDVPAFF. CDR3 coding DNA: TGTGCCTGGAGTTCGGGGACAGACGTTCCGGCTTTCTTT.

The chain uses TRBV23-1 and TRBJ2-7; D possibly corresponds to TRBD2 (5 bases). TRBV23-1 has ORF status, its function being uncertain. The CDR3 sequence is 15 residues long. V lost 0 bases and J 2 bases, leaving 11 bases between the germline ends. CDR3 sequence (DNA): TGCGCCAGCAGTCAATCGGAGGCGCCCGCCTACGAGCAGTACTTC. Translation: CASSQSEAPAYEQYF.

The chain employs TRBV19 and TRBJ2-3; a weak D match, TRBD1 (5 bases). The CDR3 runs to 15 residues. Germline loops: CDR1 LNHDA, CDR2 SQIVND (reference sequence). The germline V and J ends were trimmed by 4 bases and 3 bases, with 14 bases remaining between them. The CDR3 DNA reads as TGTGCCAGTAGTAGACAGACAGATCCGACAGATACGCAGTATTTT. As protein: CASSRQTDPTDTQYF.

CDR3 in amino acids: CASSPTSGGANEQFF. For the CDR3, the DNA is TGTGCCAGCTCACCTACTAGCGGGGGGGCCAATGAGCAGTTCTTC. V gene TRBV18 combines with J gene TRBJ2-1; TRBD2 matches at 13 bases. CDR1 and CDR2 from the germline V gene are KGHSH and LQKENI. This CDR3 is built from 15 residues. V was pared by 3 bases and J by 6 bases, with 2 bases of the junction left unmatched.

With respect to this clone: A junction end diverges from the germline sequence, so it may reflect a read error. The rearrangement links TRBV5-1 to TRBJ2-4; 10 bases align to TRBD2. This CDR3 spans 17 amino acids. Germline V gene lookup returns CDR1 SGHRS and CDR2 YFSETQ. CDR3 DNA sequence: TGCGCCAGCAGCCCTATCCACAGCGGGGGGGCCAGAAACATTCAGTACTTC. As protein: CASSPIHSGGARNIQYF.

This clone was observed once. The rearrangement joins TRBV5-1 to TRBJ1-2; 9 bases match TRBD1. Germline loops: CDR1 SGHRS, CDR2 YFSETQ. The length of the CDR3 is 14 residues. Germline trimming cut 7 bases from V and 4 bases from J; bases unmatched to any gene: 8. The CDR3 region has the DNA TGCGCCAGCGGGGGACAGGGAGGCCTCTATGGCTACACCTTC. Residues: CASGGQGGLYGYTF. The whole variable domain, filled in from reference TRBV5-1 and TRBJ1-2, reads KAGVTQTPRYLIKTRGQQVTLSCSPISGHRSVSWYQQTPGQGLQFLFEYFSETQRNKGNFPGRFSGRQFSNSRSEMNVSTLELGDSALYLCASGGQGGLYGYTFGSGTRLTVV.

The rearrangement links TRBV6-5 to TRBJ2-7; 13 bases align to TRBD2. The CDR3 runs 15 residues. With 7 bases clipped from V and 4 bases from J, the junction kept 7 bases outside the gene matches. Germline lookup yields CDR1 MNHEY and CDR2 SVGAGI. DNA of the CDR3: TGTGCCAGCACCACCGCGACTAGCGGGGGGTACGAGCAGTACTTC. This translates into CASTTATSGGYEQYF.

The DNA of the CDR3 is TGTGCCAGCAGGGGGACAGGGTCGGGCAAAAACATTCAGTACTTC. This encodes CASRGTGSGKNIQYF. The V and J genes are TRBV6-5 and TRBJ2-4, with TRBD1 matching over 9 bases. The J segment lost 3 bases and the V segment lost 6 bases, leaving 6 bases of the junction unmatched. Looked up from germline, CDR1 is MNHEY and CDR2 is SVGAGI. There are 15 residues in the CDR3.

A single count supports this clone. J is TRBJ1-1 and V is TRBV5-1; D is ambiguous. The length of the CDR3 is 13 residues. V dropped 0 bases and J dropped 4 bases, with 7 bases sitting between them. Germline lookup yields CDR1 SGHRS and CDR2 YFSETQ. The CDR3 here is CASSLGSGTEAFF. The CDR3 region has the DNA TGCGCCAGCAGCTTGGGTAGCGGCACTGAAGCTTTCTTT.

The rearrangement links TRBV5-1 to TRBJ1-3; 7 nucleotides match TRBD1. CDR1 and CDR2 (germline): SGHRS, YFSETQ. V trimming: 4 bases; J trimming: 2 bases; junction bases outside the gene matches: 3. This CDR3 has 14 amino acids. The CDR3 region is CASSERGPGNTIYF. In DNA, the CDR3 is TGCGCCAGCAGCGAGAGGGGGCCTGGAAACACCATATATTTT.

The V gene is TRBV28, the J gene TRBJ1-6; D is uncertain. The V gene lost 6 bases and the J gene lost 0 bases, with 18 bases spanning the gap. This CDR3 has 18 amino acids. Germline V gene data show CDR1 as MDHEN and CDR2 as SYDVKM. DNA for the CDR3: TGTGCCAGCAGCCCCCCAGCGATCCGGAGCTCCTATAATTCACCCCTCCACTTT. Translated, it gives CASSPPAIRSSYNSPLHF.

The J gene is TRBJ2-7, the V gene TRBV6-5; D possibly corresponds to TRBD1 (7 bases). The germline V gene encodes CDR1 MNHEY and CDR2 SVGAGI. Trimming took 6 bases from V and 0 from J, leaving 12 bases between them. This CDR3 is built from 14 residues. The CDR3 here is CASRSQGGSYEQYF. The CDR3, as DNA: TGTGCCAGCAGGTCGCAGGGGGGCTCCTACGAGCAGTACTTC.

The chain combines TRBV6-5 with TRBJ2-5; the D is unclear. Germline values: CDR1 MNHEY, CDR2 SVGAGI. Trimming removed 0 bases at V and 2 bases at J, with 7 bases between. This CDR3 is 14 amino acids long. CDR3 region: CASSYSYRQETQYF. The CDR3 DNA reads as TGTGCCAGCAGTTACTCGTACAGACAAGAGACCCAGTACTTC.

The chain is built from TRBV5-1 and TRBJ2-5; TRBD2 is a possible D gene (5 bases). CDR1 is SGHRS and CDR2 is YFSETQ in the germline V gene. Trimming left V 2 bases short and J 1 base short, with 12 bases between. This CDR3 comprises 15 residues. CDR3 DNA sequence: TGCGCCAGCAGCTTAGGCCGAGCGGTCCAAGAGACCCAGTACTTC. Translating it yields CASSLGRAVQETQYF.

The chain has TRBV7-2 and TRBJ2-1; perhaps TRBD2 as D (6 bases). Germline V gene lookup returns CDR1 SGHTA and CDR2 FQGNSA. This CDR3 is built from 13 residues. V dropped 5 bases and J dropped 9 bases, with 14 bases sitting between them. The CDR3: CASSTRLEGEQFF. CDR3 bases: TGTGCCAGCAGCACAAGACTAGAGGGTGAGCAGTTCTTC.